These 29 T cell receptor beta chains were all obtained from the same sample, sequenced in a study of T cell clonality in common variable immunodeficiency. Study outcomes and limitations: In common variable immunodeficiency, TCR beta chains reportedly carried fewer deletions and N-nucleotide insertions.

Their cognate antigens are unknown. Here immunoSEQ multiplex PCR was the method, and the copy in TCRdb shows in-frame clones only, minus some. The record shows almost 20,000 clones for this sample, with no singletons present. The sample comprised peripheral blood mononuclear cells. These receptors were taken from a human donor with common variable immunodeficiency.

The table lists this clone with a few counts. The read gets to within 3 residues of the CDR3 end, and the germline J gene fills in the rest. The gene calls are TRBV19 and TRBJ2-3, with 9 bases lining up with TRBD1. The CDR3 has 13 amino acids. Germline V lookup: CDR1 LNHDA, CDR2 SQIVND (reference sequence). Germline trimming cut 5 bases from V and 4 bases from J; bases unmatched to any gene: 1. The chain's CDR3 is CASSRTGADTQYF. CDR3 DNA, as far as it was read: TGTGCCAGTAGTCGGACAGGGGCAGATACG.

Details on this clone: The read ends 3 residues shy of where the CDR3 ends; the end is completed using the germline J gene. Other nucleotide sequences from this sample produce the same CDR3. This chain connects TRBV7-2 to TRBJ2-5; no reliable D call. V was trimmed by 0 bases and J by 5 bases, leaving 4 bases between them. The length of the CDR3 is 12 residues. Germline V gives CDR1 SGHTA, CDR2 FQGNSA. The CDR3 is CASSLARETQYF. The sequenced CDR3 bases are TGTGCCAGCAGCTTAGCCCGGGAGACC.

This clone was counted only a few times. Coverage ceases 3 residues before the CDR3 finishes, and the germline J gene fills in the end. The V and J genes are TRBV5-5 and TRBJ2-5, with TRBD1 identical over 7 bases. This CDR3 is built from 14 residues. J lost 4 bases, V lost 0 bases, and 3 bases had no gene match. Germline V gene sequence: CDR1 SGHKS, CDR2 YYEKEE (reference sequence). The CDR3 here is CASSLDRGRETQYF. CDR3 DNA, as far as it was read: TGTGCCAGCAGCTTGGACAGGGGCCGAGAGACC.

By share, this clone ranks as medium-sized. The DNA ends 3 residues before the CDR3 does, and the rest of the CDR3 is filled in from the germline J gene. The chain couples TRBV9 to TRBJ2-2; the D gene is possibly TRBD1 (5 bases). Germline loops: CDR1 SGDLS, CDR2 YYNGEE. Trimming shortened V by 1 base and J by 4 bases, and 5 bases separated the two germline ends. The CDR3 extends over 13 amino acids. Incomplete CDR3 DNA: TGTGCCAGCAGCGTACAGGGCACCGGGGAG. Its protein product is CASSVQGTGE. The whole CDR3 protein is CASSVQGTGELFF.

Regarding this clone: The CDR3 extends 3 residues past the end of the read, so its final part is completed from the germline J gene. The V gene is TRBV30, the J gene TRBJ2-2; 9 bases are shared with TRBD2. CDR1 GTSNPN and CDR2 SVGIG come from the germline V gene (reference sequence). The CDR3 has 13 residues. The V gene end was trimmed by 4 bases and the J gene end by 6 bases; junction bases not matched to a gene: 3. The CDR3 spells CAWNAGGPGELFF. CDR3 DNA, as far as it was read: TGTGCCTGGAACGCGGGAGGGCCCGGGGAG.

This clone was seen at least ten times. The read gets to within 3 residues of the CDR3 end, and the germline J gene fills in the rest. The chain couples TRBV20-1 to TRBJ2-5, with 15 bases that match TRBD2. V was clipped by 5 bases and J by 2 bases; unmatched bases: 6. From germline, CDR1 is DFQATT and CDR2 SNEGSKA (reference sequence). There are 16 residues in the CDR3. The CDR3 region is CSALGLAGGPQETQYF. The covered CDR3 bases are TGCAGTGCTTTAGGACTAGCGGGGGGGCCTCAAGAGACC.

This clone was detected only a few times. The CDR3 spells CASSVEGSQPQHF. The sequenced CDR3 bases are TGTGCCAGCTCAGTGGAGGGTAGTCAGCCC. V usage is TRBV18 and J usage is TRBJ1-5; no firm D call. The CDR3 extends 3 residues past the end of the read, so its final part is completed from the germline J gene. V lost 5 bases, J lost 6 bases, and 11 bases lay in between. The CDR3 is 13 residues long. CDR1 and CDR2 from the germline V gene are KGHSH and LQKENI.

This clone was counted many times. The CDR3 reads CASRGQNHEQYF. The CDR3 bases that were read are TGCGCCAGCAGGGGACAGAACCACGAG. V and J are TRBV10-1 and TRBJ2-7; 7 bases match TRBD1. The CDR3 end lies 3 residues beyond the end of the read and is filled in from the germline J gene. CDR3 length: 12 amino acids. From germline, CDR1 is WNHNN and CDR2 SYGVQD (reference sequence). V lost 6 bases to trimming and J lost 5 bases; unmatched junction nucleotides: 4.

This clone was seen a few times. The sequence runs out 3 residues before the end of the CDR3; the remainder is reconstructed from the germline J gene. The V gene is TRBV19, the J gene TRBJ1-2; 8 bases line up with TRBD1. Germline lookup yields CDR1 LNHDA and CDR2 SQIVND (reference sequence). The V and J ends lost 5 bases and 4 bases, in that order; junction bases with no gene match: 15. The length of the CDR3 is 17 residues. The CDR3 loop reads CASSDPGGASTLYGYTF. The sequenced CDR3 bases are TGTGCCAGTAGTGACCCAGGGGGCGCTTCTACCCTCTATGGC.

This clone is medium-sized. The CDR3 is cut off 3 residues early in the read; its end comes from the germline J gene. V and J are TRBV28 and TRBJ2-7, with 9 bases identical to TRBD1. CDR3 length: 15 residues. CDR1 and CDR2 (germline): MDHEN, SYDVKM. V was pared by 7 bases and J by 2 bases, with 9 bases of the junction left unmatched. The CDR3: CASTLPGQGPYEQYF. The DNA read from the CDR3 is TGTGCCAGCACTCTTCCGGGACAGGGCCCCTACGAG.

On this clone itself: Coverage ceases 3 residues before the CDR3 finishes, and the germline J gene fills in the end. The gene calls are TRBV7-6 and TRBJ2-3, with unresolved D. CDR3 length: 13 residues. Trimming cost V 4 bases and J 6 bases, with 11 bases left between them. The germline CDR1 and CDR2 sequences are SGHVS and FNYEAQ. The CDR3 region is CASSSQTWDTQYF. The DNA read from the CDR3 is TGTGCCAGCAGCTCCCAGACTTGGGATACG.

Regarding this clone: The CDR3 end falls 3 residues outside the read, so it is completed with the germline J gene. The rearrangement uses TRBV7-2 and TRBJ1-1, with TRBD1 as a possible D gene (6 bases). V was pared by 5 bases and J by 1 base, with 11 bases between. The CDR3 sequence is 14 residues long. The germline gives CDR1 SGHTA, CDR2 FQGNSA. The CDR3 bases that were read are TGTGCCAGCAGCCTTCTAGGGGGGAACACTGAA. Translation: CASSLLGGNTE. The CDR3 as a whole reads CASSLLGGNTEAFF.

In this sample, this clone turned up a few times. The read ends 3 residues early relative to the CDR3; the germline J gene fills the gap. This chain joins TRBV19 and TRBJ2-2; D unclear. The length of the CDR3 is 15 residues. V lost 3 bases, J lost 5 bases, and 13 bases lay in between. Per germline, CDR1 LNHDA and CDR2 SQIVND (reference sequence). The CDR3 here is CASSIRLDGTGELFF. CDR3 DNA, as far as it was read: TGTGCCAGTAGTATTCGTCTAGATGGGACCGGGGAG.

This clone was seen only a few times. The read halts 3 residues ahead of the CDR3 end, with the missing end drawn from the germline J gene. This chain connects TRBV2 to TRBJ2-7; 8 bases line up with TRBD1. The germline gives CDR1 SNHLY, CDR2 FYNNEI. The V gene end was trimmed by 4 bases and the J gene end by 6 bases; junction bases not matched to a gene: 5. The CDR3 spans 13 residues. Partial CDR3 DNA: TGTGCCAGCAGTGTGGGACAGGTGGGCGAG. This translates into CASSVGQVGE. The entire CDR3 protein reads CASSVGQVGEQYF.

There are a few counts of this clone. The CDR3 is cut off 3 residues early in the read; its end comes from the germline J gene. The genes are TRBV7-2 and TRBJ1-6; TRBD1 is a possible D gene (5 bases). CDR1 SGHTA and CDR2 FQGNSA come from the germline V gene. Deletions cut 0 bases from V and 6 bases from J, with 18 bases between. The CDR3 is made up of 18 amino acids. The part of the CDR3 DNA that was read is TGTGCCAGCAGCTTAGCAAGAATTCTTGGGGGGGGTAATTCACCC. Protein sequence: CASSLARILGGGNSP. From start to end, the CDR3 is CASSLARILGGGNSPLHF.

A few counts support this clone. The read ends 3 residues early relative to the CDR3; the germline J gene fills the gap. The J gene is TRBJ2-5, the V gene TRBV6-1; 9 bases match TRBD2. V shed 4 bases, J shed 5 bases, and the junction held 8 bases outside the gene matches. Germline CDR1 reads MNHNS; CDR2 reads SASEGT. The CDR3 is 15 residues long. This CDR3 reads CASSVIAGESETQYF. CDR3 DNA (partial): TGTGCCAGCAGTGTAATAGCGGGAGAGAGTGAGACC.

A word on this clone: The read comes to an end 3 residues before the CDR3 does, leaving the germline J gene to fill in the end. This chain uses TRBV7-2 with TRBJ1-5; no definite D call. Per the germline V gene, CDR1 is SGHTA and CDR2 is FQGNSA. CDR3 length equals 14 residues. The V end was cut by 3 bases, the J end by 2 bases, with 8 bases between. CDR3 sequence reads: CASSLTGGNQPQHF. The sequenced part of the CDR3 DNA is TGTGCCAGCAGCTTGACCGGGGGCAATCAGCCC.

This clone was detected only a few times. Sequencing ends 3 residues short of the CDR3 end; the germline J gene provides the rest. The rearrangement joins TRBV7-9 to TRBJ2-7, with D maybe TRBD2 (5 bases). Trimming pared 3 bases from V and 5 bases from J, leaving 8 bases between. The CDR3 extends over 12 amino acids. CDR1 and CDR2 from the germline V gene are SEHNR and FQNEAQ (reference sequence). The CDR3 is CASSFRGDEQYF. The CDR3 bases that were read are TGTGCCAGCAGCTTTCGGGGTGACGAG.

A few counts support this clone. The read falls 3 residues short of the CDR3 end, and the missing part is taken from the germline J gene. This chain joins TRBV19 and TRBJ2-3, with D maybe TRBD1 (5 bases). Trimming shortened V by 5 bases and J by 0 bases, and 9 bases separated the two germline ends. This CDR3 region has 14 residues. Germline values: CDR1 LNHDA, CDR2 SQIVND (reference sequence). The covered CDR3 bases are TGTGCCAGTAGTCTGGGGCGAAGCACAGATACG. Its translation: CASSLGRSTDT. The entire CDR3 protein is CASSLGRSTDTQYF.

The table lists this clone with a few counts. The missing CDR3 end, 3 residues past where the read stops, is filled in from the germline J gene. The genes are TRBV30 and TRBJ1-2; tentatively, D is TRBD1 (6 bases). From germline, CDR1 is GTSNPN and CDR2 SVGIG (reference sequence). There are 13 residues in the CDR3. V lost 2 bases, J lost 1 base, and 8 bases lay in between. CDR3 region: CAWSPGDNYGYTF. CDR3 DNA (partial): TGTGCCTGGAGTCCAGGGGATAACTATGGC.

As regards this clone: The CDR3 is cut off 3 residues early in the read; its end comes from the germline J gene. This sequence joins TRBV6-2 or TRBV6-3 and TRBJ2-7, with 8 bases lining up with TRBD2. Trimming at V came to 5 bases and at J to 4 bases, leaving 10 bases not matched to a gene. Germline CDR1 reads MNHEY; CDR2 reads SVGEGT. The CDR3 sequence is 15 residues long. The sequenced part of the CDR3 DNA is TGTGCCAGCAGTCCCAGTAGCGGGGCCCTATACGAG. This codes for CASSPSSGALYE. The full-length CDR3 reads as CASSPSSGALYEQYF.

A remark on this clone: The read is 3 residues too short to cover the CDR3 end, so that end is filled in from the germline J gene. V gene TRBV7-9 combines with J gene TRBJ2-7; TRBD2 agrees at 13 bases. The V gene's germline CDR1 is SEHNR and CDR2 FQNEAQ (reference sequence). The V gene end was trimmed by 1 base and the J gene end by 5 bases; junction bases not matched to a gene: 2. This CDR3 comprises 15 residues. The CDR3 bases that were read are TGTGCCAGCAGCTTAGTTACTAGCGGGAGGGACGAG. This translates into CASSLVTSGRDE. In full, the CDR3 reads CASSLVTSGRDEQYF.

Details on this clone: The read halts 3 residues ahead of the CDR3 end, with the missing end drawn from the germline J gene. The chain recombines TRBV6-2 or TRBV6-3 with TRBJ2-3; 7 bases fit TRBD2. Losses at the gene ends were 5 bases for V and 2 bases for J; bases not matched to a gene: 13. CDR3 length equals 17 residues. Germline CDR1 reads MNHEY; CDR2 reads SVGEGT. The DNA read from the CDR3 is TGTGCCAGCAGTACCTTCTTAGGAGCGGGGCCCACAGATACG. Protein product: CASSTFLGAGPTDT. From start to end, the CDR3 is CASSTFLGAGPTDTQYF.

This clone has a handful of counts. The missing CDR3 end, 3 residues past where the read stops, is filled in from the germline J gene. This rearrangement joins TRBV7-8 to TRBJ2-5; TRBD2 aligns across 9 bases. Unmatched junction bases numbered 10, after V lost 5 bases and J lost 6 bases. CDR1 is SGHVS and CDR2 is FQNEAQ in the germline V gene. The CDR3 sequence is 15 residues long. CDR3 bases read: TGTGCCAGCAGCGCGCGGCGGGAGGGCCGGAAGACC. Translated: CASSARREGRKT. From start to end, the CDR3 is CASSARREGRKTQYF.

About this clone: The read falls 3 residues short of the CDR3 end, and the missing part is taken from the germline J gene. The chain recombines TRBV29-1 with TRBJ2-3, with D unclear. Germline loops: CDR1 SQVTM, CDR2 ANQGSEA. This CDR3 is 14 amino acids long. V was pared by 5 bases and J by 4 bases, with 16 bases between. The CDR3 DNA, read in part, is TGCAGCGTTAGTTCCAAAGCGAGGTCAGATACG. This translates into CSVSSKARSDT. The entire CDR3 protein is CSVSSKARSDTQYF.

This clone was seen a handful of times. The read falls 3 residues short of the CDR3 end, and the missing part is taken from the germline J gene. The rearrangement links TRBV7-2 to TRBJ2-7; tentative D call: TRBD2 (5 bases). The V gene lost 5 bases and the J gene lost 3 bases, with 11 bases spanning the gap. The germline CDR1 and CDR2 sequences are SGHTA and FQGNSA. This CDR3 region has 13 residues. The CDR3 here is CASSLFRGYEQYF. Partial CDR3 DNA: TGTGCCAGCAGCCTATTCCGGGGCTACGAG.

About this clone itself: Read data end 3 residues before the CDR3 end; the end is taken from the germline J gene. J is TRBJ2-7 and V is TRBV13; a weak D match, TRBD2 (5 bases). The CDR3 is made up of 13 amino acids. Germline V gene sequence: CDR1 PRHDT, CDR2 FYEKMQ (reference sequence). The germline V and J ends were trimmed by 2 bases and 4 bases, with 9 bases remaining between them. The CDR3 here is CASSLTRNYEQYF. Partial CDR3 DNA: TGTGCCAGCAGCTTAACTAGAAATTACGAG.

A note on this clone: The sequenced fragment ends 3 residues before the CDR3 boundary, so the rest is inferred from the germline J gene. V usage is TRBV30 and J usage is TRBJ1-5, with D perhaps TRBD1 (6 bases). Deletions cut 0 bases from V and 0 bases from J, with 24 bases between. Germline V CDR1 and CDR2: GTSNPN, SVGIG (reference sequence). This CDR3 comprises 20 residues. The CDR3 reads CAWSVQLYREGVYSNQPQHF. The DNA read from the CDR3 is TGTGCCTGGAGTGTACAATTGTACAGGGAAGGGGTTTATAGCAATCAGCCC.

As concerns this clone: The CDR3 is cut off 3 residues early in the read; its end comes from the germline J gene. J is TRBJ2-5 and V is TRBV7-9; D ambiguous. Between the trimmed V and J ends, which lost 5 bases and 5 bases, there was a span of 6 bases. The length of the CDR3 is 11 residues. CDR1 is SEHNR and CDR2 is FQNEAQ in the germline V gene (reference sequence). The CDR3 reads CASSLWETQYF. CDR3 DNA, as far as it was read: TGTGCCAGCAGCCTATGGGAGACC.